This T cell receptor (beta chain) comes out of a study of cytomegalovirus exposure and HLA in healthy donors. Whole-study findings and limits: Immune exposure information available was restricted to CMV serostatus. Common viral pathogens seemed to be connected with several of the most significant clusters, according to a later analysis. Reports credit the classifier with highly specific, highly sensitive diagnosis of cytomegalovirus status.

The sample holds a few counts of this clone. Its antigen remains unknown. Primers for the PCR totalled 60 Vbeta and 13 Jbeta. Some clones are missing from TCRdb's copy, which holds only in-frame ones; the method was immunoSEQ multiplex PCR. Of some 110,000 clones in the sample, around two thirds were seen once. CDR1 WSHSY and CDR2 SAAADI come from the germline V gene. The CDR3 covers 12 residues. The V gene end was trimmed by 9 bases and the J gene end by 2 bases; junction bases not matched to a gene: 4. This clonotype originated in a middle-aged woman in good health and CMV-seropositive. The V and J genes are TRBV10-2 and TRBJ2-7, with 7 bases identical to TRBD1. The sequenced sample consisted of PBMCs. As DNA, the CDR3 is TGCGCCAGTAGGGACAGAGCCTACGAGCAGTACTTC. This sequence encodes CASRDRAYEQYF.